The clone carrying this TCR beta chain was found a few times. The antigen is undetermined. 60 Vbeta and 13 Jbeta primers were used in PCR. TCRdb's table, derived via immunoSEQ multiplex PCR, lists solely in-frame clones and lacks some. This table has tens of thousands of clones, 65% to 85% appearing once. The source of the sample is a study of cytomegalovirus exposure and HLA in healthy donors. Study-wide results and caveats: It has been reported that TCR beta sequences accurately predicted the HLA-A and HLA-B alleles of most subjects. Because they were indistinguishable, some V segments, including TRBV6-2 and TRBV6-3, were excluded. Later on, an analysis tied around 17,000 TCR beta sequences to HLA alleles at 0.05 false discovery rate.

CDR1 MNHNY and CDR2 SVGAGI come from the germline V gene (reference sequence). V dropped 3 bases and J dropped 2 bases, with 17 bases sitting between them. The CDR3 totals 16 residues. The sample comprised PBMCs. The receptor's source is a man aged 25-40 years in good health and CMV-seronegative. J is TRBJ2-7 and V is TRBV6-6; the D gene is possibly TRBD1 (6 bases). The CDR3, as DNA: TGTGCCAGCAGTTATCTACGCAGGGGCATTACCTACGAGCAGTACTTC. Its protein is CASSYLRRGITYEQYF.